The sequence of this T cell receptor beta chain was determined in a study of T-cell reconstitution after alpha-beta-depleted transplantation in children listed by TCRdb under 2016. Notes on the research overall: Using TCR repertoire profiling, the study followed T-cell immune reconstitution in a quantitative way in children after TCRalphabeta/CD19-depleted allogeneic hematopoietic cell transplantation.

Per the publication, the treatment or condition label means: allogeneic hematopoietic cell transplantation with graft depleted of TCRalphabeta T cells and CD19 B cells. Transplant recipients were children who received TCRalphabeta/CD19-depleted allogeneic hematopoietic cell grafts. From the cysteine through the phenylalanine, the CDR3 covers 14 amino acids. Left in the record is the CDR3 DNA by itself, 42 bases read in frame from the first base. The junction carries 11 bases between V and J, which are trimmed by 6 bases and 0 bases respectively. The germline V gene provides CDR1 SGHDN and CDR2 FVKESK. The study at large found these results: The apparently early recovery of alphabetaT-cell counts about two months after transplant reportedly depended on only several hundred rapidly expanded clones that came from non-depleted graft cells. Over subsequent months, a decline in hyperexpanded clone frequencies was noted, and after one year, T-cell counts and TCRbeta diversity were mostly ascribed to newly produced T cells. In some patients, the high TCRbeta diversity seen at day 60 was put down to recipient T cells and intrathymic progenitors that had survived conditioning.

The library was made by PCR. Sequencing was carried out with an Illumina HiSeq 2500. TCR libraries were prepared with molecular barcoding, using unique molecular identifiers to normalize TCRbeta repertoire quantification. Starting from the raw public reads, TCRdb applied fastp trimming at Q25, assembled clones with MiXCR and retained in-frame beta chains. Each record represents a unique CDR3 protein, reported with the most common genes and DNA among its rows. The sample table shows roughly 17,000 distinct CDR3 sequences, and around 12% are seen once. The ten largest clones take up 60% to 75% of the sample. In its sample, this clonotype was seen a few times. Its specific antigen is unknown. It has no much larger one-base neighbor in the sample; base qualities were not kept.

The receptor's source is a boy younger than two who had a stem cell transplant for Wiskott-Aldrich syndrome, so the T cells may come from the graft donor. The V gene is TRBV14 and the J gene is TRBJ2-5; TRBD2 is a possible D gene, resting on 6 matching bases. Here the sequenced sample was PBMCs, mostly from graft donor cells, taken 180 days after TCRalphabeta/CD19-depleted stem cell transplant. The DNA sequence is TGTGCCAGCAGTCCTGGGACTTACCAAGAGACCCAGTACTTC. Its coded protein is CASSPGTYQETQYF.